The rows below give T cell receptor beta chains drawn from one sample of a study of shared clonotypes between healthy human individuals. The protocol was immunoSEQ multiplex PCR, while the TCRdb copy is restricted to in-frame clones and leaves out a portion. This table has about 1 million clones, roughly 80% appearing once. Specimen: memory CD4+ T cells sorted from blood. All receptors come from a man aged 18 to 30 in good health. Both conserved end residues are part of each CDR3. D genes are given only for firm matches. Size values are once, few and many counts, or a class for expanded clones, and some rows have none.

- TRBJ1-2 TRBV25-1 few CASSESPGRYTF TGTGCCAGCAGTGAATCCCCGGGGCGCTACACCTTC
- TRBJ2-2 TRBV11-3 - CASSFLANTGELFF TGTGCCAGCAGCTTCCTGGCGAACACCGGGGAGCTGTTTTTT
TRBD1 TRBJ2-7 TRBV27 - CASSRGQETTYEQYF TGTGCCAGCAGTCGGGGACAGGAGACTACCTACGAGCAGTACTTC
- TRBJ2-1 TRBV5-1 - CASSSNLYNEQFF TGCGCCAGCAGCTCTAACCTGTACAATGAGCAGTTCTTC
- TRBJ1-1 TRBV5-6 - CASSLVPETEAFF TGTGCCAGCAGCTTGGTACCCGAGACTGAAGCTTTCTTT
TRBD2 TRBJ2-2 TRBV5-1 - CASRVTSGGVTGELFF TGCGCCAGCAGGGTTACTAGCGGGGGAGTCACCGGGGAGCTGTTTTTT
TRBD1 TRBJ2-4 TRBV4-3 few CASSLLYGDRRNLAKNIQYF TGCGCCAGCAGCCTTCTCTACGGGGACAGGAGGAACCTAGCCAAAAACATTCAGTACTTC
TRBD1 TRBJ2-1 TRBV7-9 - CASSLGGTVYNEQFF TGTGCCAGCAGCTTAGGAGGGACAGTCTACAATGAGCAGTTCTTC
TRBD1 TRBJ2-7 TRBV30 - CALTAYRGGEQYF TGTGCCTTAACGGCTTACAGGGGTGGAGAGCAGTACTTC
- TRBJ2-5 TRBV9 - CASSVVGTAGETQYF TGTGCCAGCAGCGTAGTAGGGACAGCGGGAGAGACCCAGTACTTC
- TRBJ2-5 TRBV9 few CASSVGTAQETQYF TGTGCCAGCAGCGTAGGGACAGCACAAGAGACCCAGTACTTC
TRBD1 TRBJ1-6 TRBV11-2 - CASSKGQGLGSPLHF TGTGCCAGCAGCAAAGGACAGGGGTTAGGGTCACCCCTCCACTTT
TRBD2 TRBJ2-5 TRBV6-1 - CASSTGGGQETQYF TGTGCCAGCAGTACCGGGGGGGGCCAAGAGACCCAGTACTTC
- TRBJ1-1 TRBV5-4 - CASSFLNTEAFF TGTGCCAGCAGCTTTTTGAACACTGAAGCTTTCTTT